This T cell receptor (beta chain) was captured in a study of control samples from healthy donors and cancer patients. Here immunoSEQ multiplex PCR was the method, and the copy in TCRdb shows in-frame clones only, minus some. Of some 130,000 clones listed, about 90% are singletons. Per germline, CDR1 SNHLY and CDR2 FYNNEI. The CDR3 covers 14 residues. The V end was cut by 2 bases, the J end by 1 base, with 5 bases between. The chain carries TRBV2 and TRBJ1-4; D is undetermined. The receptor was derived from a man in his forties or fifties with head and neck cancer. Sequences were obtained from PBMCs. As DNA, the CDR3 is TGTGCCAGCAGTGAACAGCTAACTAATGAAAAACTGTTTTTT. The encoded protein is CASSEQLTNEKLFF.